This T cell receptor (beta chain) was obtained from a study of CD8+ T cells in alopecia areata (dated by TCRdb to 2017 to 2018). Regarding the complete study: Skin from C3H/HeJ donors with spontaneous alopecia (about 6-13 months old) was grafted onto female C3H/HeJ recipients aged 7-10 weeks. In both human patients and the C3H/HeJ mouse model, the study applied high-throughput TCRbeta sequencing to look at T cell clonal expansion in alopecia areata. Human TCRbeta sequencing covered scalp tissue and sorted CD4+ and CD8+ peripheral blood T cells from patchy and totalis/universalis alopecia areata patients and healthy controls. Clonality in the scalp was compared among normal scalp (n=4), patchy alopecia areata scalp (n=8), and alopecia totalis/universalis scalp (n=8). RNA was obtained with the PAXgene miRNA kit for fixed scalp, the miRNeasy kit for PBMCs, and the RNeasy kit for mouse skin. TCRbeta CDR3 regions were amplified by immunoSEQ multiplex PCR using 35 Vbeta forward and 13 Jbeta reverse primers.

Library preparation employed the immunoSEQ multiplex PCR assay. RNA was extracted from all samples and reverse transcribed into cDNA, which served as template for TCR sequencing. SuperScript III was used for first-strand cDNA synthesis, primed with a 2:1 mix of oligo-dT and random hexamers. A synthetic immune receptor repertoire was used to measure amplification bias, and any remaining bias was corrected computationally. Sequencing of the libraries was done on Illumina HiSeq using 60 bp reads that spanned the CDR3 and were read from J toward V. Processing in the source paper ran as follows. Raw reads were preprocessed to remove errors, and CDR3 was defined by IMGT conventions from the conserved cysteine to phenylalanine. To get clonality, Shannon entropy was normalized by log2 of the number of productive unique TCRs and the result was subtracted from 1. Whether each scalp clone was CD4 or CD8 was inferred by checking scalp TCRbeta sequences against the CD4 and CD8 repertoires from sorted blood. The immuneACCESS repertoire file appears here via TCRdb, limited to in-frame rearrangements. These files lack a portion of the clones; in checked studies, under half of the deficit traces to unresolved V genes, and the cause of the others is not known. Clonal size and the V and J genes are those of that table, whereas D and trimming came from the DNA. The table gives about 270,000 clones for this sample, with none occurring only once. About 1.2% of the sample is held by the ten biggest clonotypes.

Points the paper makes about the study in general: Shared TCR sequences between patients were less evident than in mice, which may be partly attributable to HLA diversity in the patient population. Compared with normal scalp, lesional scalp had higher clonality and more expanded CD8+ clones, particularly in alopecia totalis/universalis, a pattern that suggests antigenic drive. Unlike mouse skin, where gammadelta T cells dominate, normal human skin contains resident alphabeta T cells that get sequenced too, which complicates analysis of the scalp TCR repertoire.

This clone appeared a few times. The antigen it binds to is not known. This receptor is murine, so its gene names and germline sequences reflect the mouse genome. The read terminates 4 residues ahead of where the CDR3 ends, so the germline J gene completes it. CDR1 and CDR2 (NSHNY, SYGAGN) derive from the germline V gene. Including cysteine and phenylalanine, the CDR3 has 17 amino acids. The DNA shown is the part of the CDR3 that was read: 39 bases, in frame from base 1. V trim: 3 bases; J trim: 0 bases; unmatched bases: 5. Pooled mouse cutaneous lymph node cells were stained for CD4, CD8alpha, NKG2D, NKG2ACE and other markers and were then sorted on a BD Influx.

The TCR comes from a C3H/HeJ mouse with alopecia areata. This mouse strain bears the MHC haplotype H2-k. Specimen: CD4+ T cells sorted from a lymph node. The chain employs TRBV13-1 and TRBJ2-4; TRBD2 agrees with 12 junctional bases. The CDR3 corresponds to CASSAGTGGSSQNTLYF. Partial CDR3 DNA: TGTGCCAGCAGTGCCGGGACTGGGGGGAGTAGTCAAAAC.